The 6 T cell receptor beta chains below come from one sample, sequenced in a study of shared clonotypes between healthy human individuals. The naive CD8 subset, CD45RO-negative cells positively selected for CCR7, excluded terminally differentiated effector memory CD45RA+ cells. Assay: immunoSEQ multiplex PCR; the TCRdb copy retains only in-frame clones and omits some. In the table there are hundreds of thousands of clones, about 97% of which are singletons. The sample comprised naive CD8+ T cells sorted from blood. Every receptor here comes from a man aged 25 to 45 in good health.

The chain has TRBV28 and TRBJ2-7, with D possibly TRBD2 on 6 matching bases. CDR1 and CDR2 (germline): MDHEN, SYDVKM. Trimming stripped 3 bases from V and 5 bases from J, with 17 bases between. The CDR3 extends over 15 amino acids. CDR3 in DNA: TGTGCCAGCAGTTTTGGGCGGGAACCCTTCGACGAGCAGTACTTC. It codes for CASSFGREPFDEQYF.

V and J are TRBV18 and TRBJ1-1; TRBD1 might be the D (6 bases). The germline CDR1 and CDR2 sequences are KGHSH and LQKENI. The length of the CDR3 is 14 residues. Trimming left V 2 bases short and J 4 bases short, with 11 bases between. CDR3 in amino acids: CASSPGDTFTEAFF. The CDR3 nucleotides are TGTGCCAGCTCACCAGGGGACACCTTCACTGAAGCTTTCTTT.

A single count supports this clone. This chain links TRBV10-1 with TRBJ2-3; the D gene could be TRBD1 or TRBD2 (5 bases each). This CDR3 spans 16 amino acids. Trimming took 4 bases from V and 8 from J, leaving 22 bases between them. Germline V CDR1 and CDR2: WNHNN, SYGVQD (reference sequence). The CDR3 spells CASSGSLPDLRGTQYF. As DNA, the CDR3 is TGCGCCAGCAGTGGAAGTCTTCCTGATCTGAGGGGTACGCAGTATTTT.

The chain carries TRBV27 and TRBJ2-7, with D tentatively TRBD1 or TRBD2 (5 bases each). The CDR3 is made up of 14 amino acids. The V gene lost 3 bases and the J gene lost 3 bases, with 12 bases spanning the gap. Germline loops: CDR1 MNHEY, CDR2 SMNVEV (reference sequence). The CDR3 DNA sequence: TGTGCCAGCAGTTTCCTGGGACGGGACTACGAGCAGTACTTC. This sequence encodes CASSFLGRDYEQYF.

The J gene is TRBJ2-1, the V gene TRBV19; TRBD2 agrees at 8 bases. Germline V gene sequence: CDR1 LNHDA, CDR2 SQIVND (reference sequence). This CDR3 spans 14 amino acids. V lost 5 bases and J lost 2; bases outside the gene matches: 2. CDR3 sequence reads: CASSSSGPYNEQFF. The CDR3 coding sequence is TGTGCCAGTAGTTCTAGCGGGCCCTACAATGAGCAGTTCTTC.

V gene TRBV4-3 combines with J gene TRBJ2-7; D is perhaps TRBD1 (6 bases). This CDR3 region has 15 residues. Germline lookup yields CDR1 LGHNA and CDR2 YSLEER. Trimming took 4 bases from V and 1 from J, leaving 14 bases between them. The CDR3 DNA reads TGCGCCAGCAGCCTGGGGGCAGAGGGGTCCTACGAGCAGTACTTC. Translating gives CASSLGAEGSYEQYF.